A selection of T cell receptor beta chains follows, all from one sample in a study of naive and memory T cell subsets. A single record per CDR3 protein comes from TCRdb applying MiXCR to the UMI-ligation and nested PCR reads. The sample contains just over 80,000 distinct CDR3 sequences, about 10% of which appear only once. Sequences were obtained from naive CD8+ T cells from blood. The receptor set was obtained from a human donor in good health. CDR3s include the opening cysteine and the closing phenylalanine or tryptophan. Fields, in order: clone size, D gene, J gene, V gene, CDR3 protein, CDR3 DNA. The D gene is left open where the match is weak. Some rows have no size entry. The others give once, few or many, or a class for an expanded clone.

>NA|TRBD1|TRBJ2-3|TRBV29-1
CSAGQGEGPDTQYF
TGCAGCGCCGGACAGGGCGAAGGGCCAGATACGCAGTATTTT
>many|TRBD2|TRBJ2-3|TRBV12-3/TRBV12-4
CASSFRLAGEDADTQYF
TGTGCCAGCAGTTTTCGACTAGCGGGAGAGGATGCAGATACGCAGTATTTT
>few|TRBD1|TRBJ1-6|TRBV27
CASSPTGQSSYNSPLHF
TGTGCCAGCAGTCCAACGGGACAGAGCTCCTATAATTCACCCCTCCACTTT
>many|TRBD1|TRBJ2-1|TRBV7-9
CASSLGTGELF
TGTGCCAGCAGCCTTGGGACAGGGGAGCTCTTC
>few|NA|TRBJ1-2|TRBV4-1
CASSHGDSTYGYTF
TGCGCCAGCAGCCACGGTGACAGCACCTATGGCTACACCTTC
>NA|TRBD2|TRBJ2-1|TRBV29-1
CSSQREVSYNEQFF
TGCAGCTCCCAGCGGGAGGTCTCCTACAATGAGCAGTTCTTC
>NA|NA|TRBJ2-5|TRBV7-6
CASSLIDRRQETQYF
TGTGCCAGCAGCTTAATTGACAGAAGACAAGAGACCCAGTACTTC
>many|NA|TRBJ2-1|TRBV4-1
CASSQSRSGEQFF
TGCGCCAGCAGCCAGTCCCGATCCGGTGAGCAGTTCTTC
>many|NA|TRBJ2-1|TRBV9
CASSANPDYNEQFF
TGTGCCAGCAGCGCGAACCCGGATTACAATGAGCAGTTCTTC
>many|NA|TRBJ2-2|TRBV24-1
CATRRDPDGELFF
TGTGCCACCAGAAGGGACCCCGACGGGGAGCTGTTTTTT
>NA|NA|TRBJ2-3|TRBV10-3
CAISESTRAAGDTQYF
TGTGCCATCAGTGAGTCGACCAGGGCAGCCGGAGATACGCAGTATTTT
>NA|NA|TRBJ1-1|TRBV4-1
CASITIREGETEAFF
TGCGCCAGCATCACCATCAGGGAGGGGGAGACTGAAGCTTTCTTT
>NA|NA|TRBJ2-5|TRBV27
CASSLVSGTYQETQYF
TGTGCCAGCAGTCTTGTTAGCGGCACGTACCAAGAGACCCAGTACTTC